This TCR beta chain is from a study of tumor-infiltrating lymphocytes in primary liver carcinoma. The wider study: Men and women, 30 to 69 years of age, made up the patients.

With approximately 500 ng total RNA as template and a constant-region primer, TCR beta cDNA was made. TCR beta libraries came from three nested multiplex PCR rounds using slightly modified ARM-PCR. Amplification in the first two PCR rounds was performed using TRBV1-TRBV30 forward primers and a C-beta reverse primer for approximately 10 cycles each. TCRdb ran MiXCR on the multiplex PCR reads and lists one entry per CDR3 protein. The table includes about 99,000 distinct CDR3 sequences, approximately 68% detected once. On this clonotype: At one boundary the junction diverges from the germline segment, which might be a read error.

Bulk tissue was left unsorted, and RNA and DNA were co-extracted from roughly 20-30 mg of it. Surgery removed the patients' primary liver carcinoma. Over 85% of the cells in every tumor sample were viable tumor cells. The CDR3 totals 18 residues. Germline CDR1 SGHNT, CDR2 YENEEA. The V and J genes are TRBV11-3 and TRBJ2-7, with D possibly matching TRBD2 (5 bases). The sample was liver tumor tissue from sampling region 5. Described subset: tumor region T5, tumor centre. The clonotype originates from an older woman with primary liver carcinoma and hepatitis B virus infection. CDR3 amino acids: CANSLERAGGHSSYEQYF. CDR3 nucleotides: TGTGCCAACAGCCTAGAGAGGGCAGGAGGCCACAGCTCCTACGAGCAGTACTTC.